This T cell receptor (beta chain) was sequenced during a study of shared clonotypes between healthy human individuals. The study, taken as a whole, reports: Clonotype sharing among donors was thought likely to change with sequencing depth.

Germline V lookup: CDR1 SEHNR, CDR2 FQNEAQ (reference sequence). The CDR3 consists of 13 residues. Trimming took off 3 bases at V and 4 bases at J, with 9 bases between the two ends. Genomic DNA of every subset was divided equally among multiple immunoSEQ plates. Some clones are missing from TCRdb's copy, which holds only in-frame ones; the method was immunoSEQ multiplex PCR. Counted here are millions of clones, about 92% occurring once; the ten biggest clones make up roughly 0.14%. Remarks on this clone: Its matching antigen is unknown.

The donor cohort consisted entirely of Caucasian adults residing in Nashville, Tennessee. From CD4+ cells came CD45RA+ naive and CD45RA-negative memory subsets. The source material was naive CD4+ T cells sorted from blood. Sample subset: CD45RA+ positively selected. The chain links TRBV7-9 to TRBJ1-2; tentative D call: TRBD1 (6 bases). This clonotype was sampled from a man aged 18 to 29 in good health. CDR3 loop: CASSFGTTYGYTF. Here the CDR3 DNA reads TGTGCCAGCAGCTTCGGGACAACCTATGGCTACACCTTC.